Shown below are 5 T cell receptor beta chains from a single sample sequenced in a study of beta chain features in type 1 diabetes. Study-wide results and limits: Among patients with Type 1 diabetes, TCRB CDR3s were moderately but significantly shorter in every one of the four CD4+ subsets.

What these receptors recognize is not known. The whole isolated RNA underwent reverse transcription, so sequencing captured expressed TCRB transcripts. Assay used: immunoSEQ multiplex PCR; TCRdb lists only in-frame clones, some missing. The sample has around 180,000 clones; approximately 8% are singletons. Sequencing was performed on central memory CD4+ T cells from blood. The receptors derive from a man between 18 and 29 years old with type 1 diabetes.

This clone was seen only a few times. V and J are TRBV5-6 and TRBJ1-2, with 8 bases identical to TRBD1. The CDR3 totals 16 residues. The trim removed 3 bases at V and 5 bases at J, leaving 12 bases unmatched. Germline values: CDR1 SGHDT, CDR2 YYEEEE. The CDR3 DNA follows: TGTGCCAGCAGCTACTTGGTCGTGACAGGGGCTTATGGCTACACCTTC. It is translated as CASSYLVVTGAYGYTF.

J is TRBJ1-1 and V is TRBV5-4, with D perhaps matching TRBD1 (6 bases). The length of the CDR3 is 15 residues. Trimming removed 0 bases at V and 5 bases at J, with 14 bases between. Germline V lookup: CDR1 SGHNT, CDR2 YYREEE (reference sequence). CDR3 sequence: CASSLDVGARTEAFF. The CDR3 nucleotides are TGTGCCAGCAGCTTGGACGTGGGGGCGCGAACTGAAGCTTTCTTT. Full variable domain (remainder filled in from reference TRBV5-4 and TRBJ1-1): ETGVTQSPTHLIKTRGQQVTLRCSSQSGHNTVSWYQQALGQGPQFIFQYYREEENGRGNFPPRFSGLQFPNYSSELNVNALELDDSALYLCASSLDVGARTEAFFGQGTRLTVV.

The V gene is TRBV2, the J gene TRBJ1-1, with D perhaps TRBD1 (5 bases). Trimming cost V 3 bases and J 10 bases, with 12 bases left between them. The CDR3 sequence is 12 residues long. Germline loops: CDR1 SNHLY, CDR2 FYNNEI. The CDR3 region is CASSEAGQTAFF. For the CDR3, the DNA is TGTGCCAGCAGTGAGGCAGGGCAAACAGCTTTCTTT. The variable domain in full, with the rest retrieved from reference TRBV2 and TRBJ1-1, is EPEVTQTPSHQVTQMGQEVILRCVPISNHLYFYWYRQILGQKVEFLVSFYNNEISEKSEIFDDQFSVERPDGSNFTLKIRSTKLEDSAMYFCASSEAGQTAFFGQGTRLTVV.

This sequence joins TRBV9 and TRBJ1-2; a weak D match, TRBD1 (6 bases). The length of the CDR3 is 15 residues. CDR1 is SGDLS, CDR2 YYNGEE, per germline. Trimming stripped 5 bases from V and 6 bases from J, with 20 bases between. CDR3 amino acids: CASSPTTTGSHGYTF. The CDR3 DNA follows: TGTGCCAGCAGTCCAACAACAACAGGGTCCCATGGCTACACCTTC.

The chain recombines TRBV29-1 with TRBJ1-2; 7 nucleotides line up with TRBD1. The germline gives CDR1 SQVTM, CDR2 ANQGSEA. V dropped 7 bases and J dropped 5; count of bases not matched to a gene: 7. CDR3 length equals 12 residues. DNA for the CDR3: TGCAGCGGGCACCACAGGGGTTATGGCTACACCTTC. Its protein product is CSGHHRGYGYTF.